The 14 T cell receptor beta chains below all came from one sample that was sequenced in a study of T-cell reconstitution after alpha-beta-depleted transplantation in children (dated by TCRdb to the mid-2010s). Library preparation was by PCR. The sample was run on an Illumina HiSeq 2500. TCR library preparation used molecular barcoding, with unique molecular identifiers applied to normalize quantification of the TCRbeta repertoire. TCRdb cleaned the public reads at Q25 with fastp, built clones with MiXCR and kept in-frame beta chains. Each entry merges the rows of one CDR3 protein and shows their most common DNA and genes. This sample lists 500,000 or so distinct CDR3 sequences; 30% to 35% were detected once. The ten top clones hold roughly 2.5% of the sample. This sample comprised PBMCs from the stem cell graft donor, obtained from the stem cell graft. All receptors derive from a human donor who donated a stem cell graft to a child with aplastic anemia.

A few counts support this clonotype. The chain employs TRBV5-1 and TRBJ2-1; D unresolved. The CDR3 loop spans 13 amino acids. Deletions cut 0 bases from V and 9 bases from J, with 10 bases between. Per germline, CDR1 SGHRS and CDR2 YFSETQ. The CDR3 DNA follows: TGCGCCAGCAGCTTGGAGCGAGTGACTGAGCAGTTCTTC. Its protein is CASSLERVTEQFF.

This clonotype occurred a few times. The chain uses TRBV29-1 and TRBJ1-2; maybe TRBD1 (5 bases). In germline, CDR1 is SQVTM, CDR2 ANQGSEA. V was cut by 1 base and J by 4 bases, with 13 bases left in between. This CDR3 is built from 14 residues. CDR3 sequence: CSVEVIGGFYGYTF. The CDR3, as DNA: TGCAGCGTTGAAGTTATCGGGGGGTTCTATGGCTACACCTTC.

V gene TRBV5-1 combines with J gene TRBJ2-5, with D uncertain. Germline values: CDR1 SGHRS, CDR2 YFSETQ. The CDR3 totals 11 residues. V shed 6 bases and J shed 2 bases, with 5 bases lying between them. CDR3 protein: CASKGQETQYF. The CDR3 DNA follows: TGCGCCAGCAAGGGACAAGAGACCCAGTACTTC.

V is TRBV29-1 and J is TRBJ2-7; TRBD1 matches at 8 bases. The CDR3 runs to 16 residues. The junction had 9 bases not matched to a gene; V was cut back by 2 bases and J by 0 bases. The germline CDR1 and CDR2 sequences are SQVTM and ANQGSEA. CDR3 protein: CSVEPLRQGSSYEQYF. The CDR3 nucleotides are TGCAGCGTTGAACCCCTACGACAGGGGAGCTCCTACGAGCAGTACTTC.

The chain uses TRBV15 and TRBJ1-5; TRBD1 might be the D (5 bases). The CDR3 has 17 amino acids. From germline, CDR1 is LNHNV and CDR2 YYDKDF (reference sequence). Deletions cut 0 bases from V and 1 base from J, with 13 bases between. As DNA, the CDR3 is TGTGCCACCAGCAGAGAGGGGGGGGAAACCAGCAATCAGCCCCAGCATTTT. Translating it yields CATSREGGETSNQPQHF.

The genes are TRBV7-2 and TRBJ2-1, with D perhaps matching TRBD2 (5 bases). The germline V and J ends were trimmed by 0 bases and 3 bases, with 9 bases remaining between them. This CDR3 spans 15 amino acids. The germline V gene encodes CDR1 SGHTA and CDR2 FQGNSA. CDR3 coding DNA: TGTGCCAGCAGCTTAGCGGGAGTCGTCTACAATGAGCAGTTCTTC. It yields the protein CASSLAGVVYNEQFF.

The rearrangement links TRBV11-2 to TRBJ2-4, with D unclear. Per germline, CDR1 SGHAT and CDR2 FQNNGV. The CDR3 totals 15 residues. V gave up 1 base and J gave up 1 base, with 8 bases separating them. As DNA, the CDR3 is TGTGCCAGCAGCTTAGGGGAAATCGCCAAAAACATTCAGTACTTC. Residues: CASSLGEIAKNIQYF.

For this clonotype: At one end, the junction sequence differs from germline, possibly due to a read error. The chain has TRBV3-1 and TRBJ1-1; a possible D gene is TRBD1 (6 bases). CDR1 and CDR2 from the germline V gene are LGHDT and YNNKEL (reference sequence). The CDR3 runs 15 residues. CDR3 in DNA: TGTGCCAGCAGCCAATATGGGGGGCAGAACAATGAAGCTTTCTTT. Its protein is CASSQYGGQNNEAFF.

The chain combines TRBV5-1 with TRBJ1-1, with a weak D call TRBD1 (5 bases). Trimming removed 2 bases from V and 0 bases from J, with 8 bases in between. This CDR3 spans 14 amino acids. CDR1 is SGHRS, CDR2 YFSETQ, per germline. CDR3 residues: CASSFRDMNTEAFF. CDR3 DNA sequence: TGCGCCAGCAGCTTCAGGGATATGAACACTGAAGCTTTCTTT.

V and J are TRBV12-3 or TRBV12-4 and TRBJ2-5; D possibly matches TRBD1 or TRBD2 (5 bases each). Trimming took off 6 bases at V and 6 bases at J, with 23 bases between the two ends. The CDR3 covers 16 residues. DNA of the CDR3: TGTGCCAGCAGCCCTCCGGGACCCCGGACCGCCAAGACCCAGTACTTC. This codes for CASSPPGPRTAKTQYF.

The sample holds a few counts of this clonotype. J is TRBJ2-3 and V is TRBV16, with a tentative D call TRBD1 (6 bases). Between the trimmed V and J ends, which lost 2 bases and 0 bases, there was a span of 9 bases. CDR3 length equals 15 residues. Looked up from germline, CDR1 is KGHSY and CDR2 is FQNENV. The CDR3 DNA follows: TGTGCCAGCAGCCAACCCGGGACAAGCACAGATACGCAGTATTTT. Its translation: CASSQPGTSTDTQYF.

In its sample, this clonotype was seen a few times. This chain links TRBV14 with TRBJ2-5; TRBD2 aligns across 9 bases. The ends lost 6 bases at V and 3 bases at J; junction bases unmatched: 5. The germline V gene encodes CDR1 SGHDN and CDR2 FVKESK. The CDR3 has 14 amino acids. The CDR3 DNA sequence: TGTGCCAGCAGACGCGAGCGGGGGGAAGAGACCCAGTACTTC. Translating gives CASRRERGEETQYF.

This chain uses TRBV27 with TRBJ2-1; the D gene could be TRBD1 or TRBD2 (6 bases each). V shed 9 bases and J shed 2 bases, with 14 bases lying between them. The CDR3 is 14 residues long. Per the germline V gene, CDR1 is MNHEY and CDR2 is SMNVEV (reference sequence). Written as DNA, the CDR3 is TGTGCCAGTCGGCCCGGGGGCGCCTACAATGAGCAGTTCTTC. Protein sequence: CASRPGGAYNEQFF.

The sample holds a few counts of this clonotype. The CDR3 bases are TGTGCCAGCAGCTTAACGCCAGGGCAGAGCACAGATACGCAGTATTTT. Translated: CASSLTPGQSTDTQYF. This chain links TRBV7-7 with TRBJ2-3, with a tentative D call TRBD1 (5 bases). The CDR3 covers 16 residues. CDR1 is SSHAT and CDR2 is FNYEAQ in the germline V gene (reference sequence). Trimming left V 2 bases short and J 0 bases short, with 12 bases between.